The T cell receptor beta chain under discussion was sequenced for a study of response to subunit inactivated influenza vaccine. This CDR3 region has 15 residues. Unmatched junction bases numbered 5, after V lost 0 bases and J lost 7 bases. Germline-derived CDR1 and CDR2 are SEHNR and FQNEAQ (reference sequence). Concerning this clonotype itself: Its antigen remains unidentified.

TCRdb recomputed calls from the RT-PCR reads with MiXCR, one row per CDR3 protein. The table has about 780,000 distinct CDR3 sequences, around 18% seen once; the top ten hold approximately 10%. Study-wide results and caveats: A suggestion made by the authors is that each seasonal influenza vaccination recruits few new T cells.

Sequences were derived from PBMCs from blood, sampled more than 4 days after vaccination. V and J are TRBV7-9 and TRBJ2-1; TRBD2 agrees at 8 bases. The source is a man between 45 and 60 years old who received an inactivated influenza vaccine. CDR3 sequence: CASSLALAGGNEQFF. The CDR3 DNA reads TGTGCCAGCAGCTTAGCGCTGGCGGGAGGTAATGAGCAGTTCTTC.